The present TCR beta chain was sequenced within a study of regulatory T cells in long-lasting Graves disease listed by TCRdb under 2021. About the study as a whole: Patients with newly diagnosed Graves' disease had been on antithyroid drugs for under 3 months. A total of roughly 33 samples underwent TCR sequencing: about 13 from persistent and about 20 from newly diagnosed Graves' disease patients. The study was conducted in China and was registered as a clinical trial. Persistent Graves' disease patients were compared with newly diagnosed Graves' disease patients by peripheral blood TCR sequencing and RNA sequencing.

What the study reported, not specific to this receptor: TRBV28, TRBJ1-2 and TRBJ2-5 were preferentially used in persistent disease, while TRBV20-1 and TRBJ2-1 were favored in newly diagnosed disease. As a limitation, the authors acknowledged that the small sample size may reduce accuracy. Compared with newly diagnosed patients, patients with persistent Graves' disease had lower TCR Shannon entropy and fewer highly expanded clones, which suggests clonal expansion. Persistent patients shared more public clonotypes among themselves (around 2,500) than newly diagnosed patients did (over 900). Because the primary lesion, thyroid tissue, could not be accessed, the study looked at peripheral blood alone. Sequencing and analysis were limited to the TCR beta chain.

This clonotype was counted only a few times. Its binding antigen is unknown. No base quality information exists; no much larger clone differs at one position. Sample time point, as interpreted from the label and publication: newly diagnosed GD, antithyroid drugs for less than 3 months. For both TCR sequencing and RNA sequencing, RNA was extracted from PBMCs in TRIzol. The diagnosis of Graves' disease was made according to American Thyroid Association guidelines. Patients for the study were recruited at an endocrinology department in Xi'an, China. Each patient gave 7.5 to 10 milliliters of peripheral blood, collected in an EDTA anticoagulant tube. PBMCs were isolated by Ficoll Paque Plus density gradient separation without further T cell sorting. An Agilent 2100 Bioanalyzer and agarose gel were used to assess RNA quality, and a NanoDrop 2000 was used to measure RNA concentration. Including the terminal cysteine and phenylalanine, the CDR3 comprises 16 residues. Of all the DNA, just the CDR3 is kept, 48 bases in frame from base 1. The germline V gene sets CDR1 to MNHNS and CDR2 to SASEGT. Trimming takes 4 bases from V and 0 bases from J, and the germline ends sit 10 bases apart.

The method behind the library was multiplex PCR. Sequencing used an Illumina HiSeq 4000. TCR beta libraries were built with iRepertoire HTBI primers and Arm-PCR amplification of CDR3 regions. Before sequencing, the PCR products went through gel purification. The paper's data handling went like this. Gene usage analysis of CDR3 amino acid clonotypes relied on the 55 to 80 TRBV and 15 or so TRBJ segments identified across samples. COPE and FqMerger were used to merge filtered high-quality paired reads into contigs. BLAST was used to align contigs to IMGT TRBV, TRBD and TRBJ reference genes, with CDR3 defined following IMGT. Highly expanded clones were defined as clonotypes with a frequency above 0.1%. Repertoire diversity was measured by Shannon entropy, and V-J evenness by the Gini coefficient. Public clonotypes were defined as clonotypes shared by more than one individual. TCRdb reprocessed the public reads (quality trimming at Q25 with fastp, clone calling with MiXCR) and kept in-frame beta chains. Identical CDR3 proteins give one entry, which carries the most common genes and DNA. The V and J calls shown here were made by TCRdb, not taken from the authors' results. The sample table contains about 470,000 distinct CDR3 sequences; only one count was recorded for approximately 15% of them. The ten largest account for 16% of the sample.

The data were also submitted as part of a second study, on T cells in Graves' hyperthyroidism and ophthalmopathy. The second study's authors report: Graves' hyperthyroidism was defined as stable when no progression to ophthalmopathy occurred over 18 months of follow-up. Hyperthyroidism patients were newly diagnosed, with disease duration under 2 months, and aged 18 to 65 years. The study excluded patients with uncontrolled infections, other autoimmune diseases, pregnancy or lactation. Diagnoses relied on clinical symptoms, serum thyroxine and TRAb, thyroid ultrasound and orbital computed tomography. For the first round of RT-PCR on the TCR CDR3, the HTBI primer set was used together with the Qiagen OneStep RT-PCR kit. Most expanded thyroid clonotypes (frequency above 0.001) were also found in blood, which suggests that blood repertoires may mirror thyroid immune responses. A model built on a 13 V-J signature distinguished ophthalmopathy from stable hyperthyroidism, reaching over 85% sensitivity and about 81% specificity in cross-validation and 80%/75% in testing. In validation, the model predicted progression to ophthalmopathy a median of about 6.8 months before onset, with over 60% sensitivity and about 72% specificity. To identify TCR V-J signatures that set the groups apart, the researchers used a discovery cohort of about a hundred patients, made up of 40 to 45 with Graves' ophthalmopathy and some 60 with stable Graves' hyperthyroidism. Prospective prediction of ophthalmopathy was tested in an independent validation cohort consisting of some 20 hyperthyroidism patients and 15 or so patients who later progressed to ophthalmopathy. The 100 discovery patients were divided at random into training and test sets in a 7:3 ratio. Thyroid tissue and blood T-cell repertoires from several Graves' hyperthyroidism patients were also compared in the study. After blood sampling, hyperthyroidism patients were treated with methimazole at a starting dose of 30 mg daily, and ophthalmopathy patients were treated with high-dose intravenous methylprednisolone. Libraries were constructed in a second round of multiplex PCR, after which size selection and purification were performed. Paired-end sequencing of the libraries was performed with 100 bp reads on an Illumina HiSeq2000. SOAPnuke was used to process the raw data, removing reads that contained adapters or uncalled bases, had a mean Phred below 15, or lacked an exact match to the constant primer or identifier. High-quality paired reads were merged with COPE v1.2.5, and unique nucleotide sequences were defined as clonotypes. MiTCR v1.1 was used to align clonotypes to the IMGT TRBV, TRBD and TRBJ reference segments. Analysis was restricted to V-J combinations with a frequency above 0.0001, which covered 99.2% of repertoires. The TCS score was defined as the ratio of F50 (clonal expansion) to E x V (chaos), calculated using BLOSUM62-based TCRdist between CDR3 peptides within each V-J. Welch's t-statistics and random forest reduced fewer than 600 V-J features to 10 to 15, which were used in a naive Bayes classifier (R e1071). No statistical method was used to fix the sample size in advance, and group allocation was not hidden from the investigators. The paper reports TCR Vbeta CDR3 sequencing of some 140 peripheral blood samples: around 41 ophthalmopathy, over 70 hyperthyroidism and 17 progressor patients.

The TCR originated in a woman younger than 45 with Graves disease. Donor details come from another sample of the same person, matched by shared clones. The chain is encoded by TRBV6-1 joined to TRBJ2-6, with the D gene not clear enough to name. This specimen was peripheral blood mononuclear cells (PBMCs), taken at new diagnosis, from a patient treated with antithyroid drugs. This receptor carries the CDR3 CASSGTARSGANVLTF. The sequence in DNA is TGTGCCAGCAGTGGGACCGCGCGCTCTGGGGCCAACGTCCTGACTTTC.